This TCR beta chain emerged from a study of CD8 T cells in Susac syndrome. Overall study results and limits: The study recognized that its TCR sequencing and HLA analysis covered a relatively small number of individuals.

The RNA, about 0.5 to 1 ug, was put through reverse transcription using random hexamers. Multiplex immunoSEQ PCR targeted 54 Vbeta and 13 Jbeta TCR beta segments. TCRdb independently ran MiXCR on the immunoSEQ multiplex PCR reads; one entry per CDR3 protein. The sample has 190,000 or so distinct CDR3 sequences, 95% seen once. In blood CD8+ and CD4+ T cells, TCR beta underwent sequencing. The CD8+ and CD4+ T cells were negatively isolated, with the TEMRA cells enriched by FACS. This clonotype was found a few times. No antigen is known for it. V was trimmed by 8 bases and J by 4 bases, leaving 8 bases between them. Germline CDR1 reads SGHTA; CDR2 reads FQGTGA. The CDR3 covers 12 residues.

The material sequenced was CD4+ T cells from PBMCs. The chain combines TRBV7-3 with TRBJ2-2, with no clear D. The TCR comes from a human donor with multiple sclerosis. The CDR3 loop is CASRDPTGELFF. The DNA for the CDR3 is TGTGCCAGCCGCGACCCCACCGGGGAGCTGTTTTTT.